The TCR beta chain under discussion was sequenced for a study of neurological immune-mediated disorders. The method for making cDNA was 5'RACE, and it used 10-nucleotide random UMIs. TCRdb re-derived calls from the 5' RACE reads in MiXCR, one entry per CDR3 protein. The repertoire consists of more than 20,000 distinct CDR3 sequences, with roughly 13% occurring once and the leading ten covering roughly 5.4%. The time point was: technical triplicate 1. Libraries from sorted cells used roughly 900,000 T cells (CD4+ or CD8+). V was shortened by 0 bases and J by 7 bases, with 7 bases between the two germline ends. The germline CDR1 and CDR2 sequences are SGHTA and FQGNSA. CDR3 length: 13 residues. Study observations and caveats: Across subjects, no CDR3 amino acid sequence appeared in expanded clones of more than one subject, a finding that suggested private repertoires in all groups.

This clonotype was seen at least ten times. Its antigen remains unknown. The chain has TRBV7-2 and TRBJ1-5; D is uncertain. Sequenced input: CD4+ T cells from blood. The receptor was isolated from a female donor with HTLV-1-associated myelopathy (HAM/TSP). The CDR3 DNA sequence: TGTGCCAGCAGCTTAGCAGGATCGCAGCCCCAGCATTTT. Protein: CASSLAGSQPQHF.